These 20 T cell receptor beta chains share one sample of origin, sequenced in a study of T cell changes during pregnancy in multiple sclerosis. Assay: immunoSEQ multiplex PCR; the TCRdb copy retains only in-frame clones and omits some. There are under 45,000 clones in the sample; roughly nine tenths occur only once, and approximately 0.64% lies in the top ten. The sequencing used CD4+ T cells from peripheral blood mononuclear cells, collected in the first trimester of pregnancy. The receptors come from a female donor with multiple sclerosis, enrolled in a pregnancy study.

CDR3 DNA sequence: TGTGCCAGCAGCTTAGGACAAAACACCGGGGAGCTGTTTTTT. It yields the protein CASSLGQNTGELFF. V and J are TRBV7-2 and TRBJ2-2; the D is unclear. The CDR3 consists of 14 residues. Trimming removed 1 base from V and 2 bases from J, with 5 bases in between. In germline, CDR1 is SGHTA, CDR2 FQGNSA.

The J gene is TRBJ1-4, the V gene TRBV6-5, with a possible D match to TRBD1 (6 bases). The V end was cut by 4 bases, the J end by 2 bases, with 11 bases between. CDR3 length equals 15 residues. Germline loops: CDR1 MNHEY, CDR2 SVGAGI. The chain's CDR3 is CASSLARGTNEKLFF. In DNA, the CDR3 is TGTGCCAGCAGTTTAGCCAGGGGCACTAATGAAAAACTGTTTTTT.

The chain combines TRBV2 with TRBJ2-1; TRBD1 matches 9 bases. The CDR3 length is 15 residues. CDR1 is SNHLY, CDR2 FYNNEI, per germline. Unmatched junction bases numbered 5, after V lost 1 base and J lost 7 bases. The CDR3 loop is CASSEEQGAINEQFF. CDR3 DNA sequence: TGTGCCAGCAGTGAAGAACAGGGGGCGATAAATGAGCAGTTCTTC.

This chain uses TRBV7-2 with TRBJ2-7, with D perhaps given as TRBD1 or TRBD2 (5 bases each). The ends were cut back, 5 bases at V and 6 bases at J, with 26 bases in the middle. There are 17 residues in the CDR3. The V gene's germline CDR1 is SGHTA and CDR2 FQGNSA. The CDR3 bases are TGTGCCAGCAGCCTAGGGGCAGGACTGGGCCGTGGGCTCGAGCAGTACTTC. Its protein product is CASSLGAGLGRGLEQYF.

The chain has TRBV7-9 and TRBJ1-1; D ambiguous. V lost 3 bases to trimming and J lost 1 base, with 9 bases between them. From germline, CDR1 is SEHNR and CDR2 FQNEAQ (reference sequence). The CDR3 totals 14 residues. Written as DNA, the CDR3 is TGTGCCAGCAGCTTCGGCAGACAGAACACTGAAGCTTTCTTT. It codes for CASSFGRQNTEAFF.

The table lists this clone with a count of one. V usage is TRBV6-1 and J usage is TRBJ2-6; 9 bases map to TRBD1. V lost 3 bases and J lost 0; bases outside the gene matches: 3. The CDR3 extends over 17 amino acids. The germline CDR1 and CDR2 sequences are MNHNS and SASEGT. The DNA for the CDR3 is TGTGCCAGCAGTGAGACAGGGGGTATCTCTGGGGCCAACGTCCTGACTTTC. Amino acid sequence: CASSETGGISGANVLTF.

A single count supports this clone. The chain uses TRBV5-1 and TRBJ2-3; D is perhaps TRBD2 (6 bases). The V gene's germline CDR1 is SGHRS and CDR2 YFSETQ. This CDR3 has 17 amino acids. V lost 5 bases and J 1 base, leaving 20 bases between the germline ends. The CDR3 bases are TGCGCCAGCAGGTTAACCACGACTAGTTTGGGCACAGATACGCAGTATTTT. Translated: CASRLTTTSLGTDTQYF.

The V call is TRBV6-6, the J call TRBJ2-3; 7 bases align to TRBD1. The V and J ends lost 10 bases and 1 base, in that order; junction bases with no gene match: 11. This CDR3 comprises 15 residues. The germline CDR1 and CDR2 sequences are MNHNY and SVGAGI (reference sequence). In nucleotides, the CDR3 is TGTGCCACCCTCAGGGGACAGAAAGGCACAGATACGCAGTATTTT. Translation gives CATLRGQKGTDTQYF.

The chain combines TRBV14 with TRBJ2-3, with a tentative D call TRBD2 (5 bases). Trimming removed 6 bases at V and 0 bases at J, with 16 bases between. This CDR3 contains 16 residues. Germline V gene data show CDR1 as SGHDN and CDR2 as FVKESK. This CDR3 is CASRPTGRGSTDTQYF. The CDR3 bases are TGTGCCAGCAGGCCCACGGGTCGGGGTAGCACAGATACGCAGTATTTT.

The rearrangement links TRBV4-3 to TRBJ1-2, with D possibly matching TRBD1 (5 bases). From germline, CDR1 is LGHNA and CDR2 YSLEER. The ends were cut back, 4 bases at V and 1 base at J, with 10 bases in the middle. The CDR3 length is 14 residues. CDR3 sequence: CASSPGKFNYGYTF. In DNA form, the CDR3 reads TGCGCCAGCAGCCCAGGGAAATTTAACTATGGCTACACCTTC.

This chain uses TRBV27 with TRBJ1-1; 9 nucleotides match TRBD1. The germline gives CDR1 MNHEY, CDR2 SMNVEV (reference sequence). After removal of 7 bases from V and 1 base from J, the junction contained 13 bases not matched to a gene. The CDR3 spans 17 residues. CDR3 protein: CASNLSGTGSENTEAFF. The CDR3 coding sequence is TGTGCCAGCAACCTATCCGGGACAGGGTCTGAGAACACTGAAGCTTTCTTT.

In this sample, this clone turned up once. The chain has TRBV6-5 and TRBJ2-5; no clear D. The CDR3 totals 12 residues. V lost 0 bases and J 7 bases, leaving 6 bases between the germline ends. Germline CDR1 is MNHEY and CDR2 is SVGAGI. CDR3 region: CASSYSTGTQYF. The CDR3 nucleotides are TGTGCCAGCAGTTACTCGACGGGGACCCAGTACTTC.

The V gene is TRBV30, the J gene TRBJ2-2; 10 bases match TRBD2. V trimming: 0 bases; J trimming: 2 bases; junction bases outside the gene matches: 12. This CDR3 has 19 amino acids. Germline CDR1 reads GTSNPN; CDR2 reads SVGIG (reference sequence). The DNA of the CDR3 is TGTGCCTGGAGTGTACAAAGTCTAGCGGGAGAGGGTAACACCGGGGAGCTGTTTTTT. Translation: CAWSVQSLAGEGNTGELFF. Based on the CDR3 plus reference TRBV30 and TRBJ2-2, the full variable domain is SQTIHQWPATLVQPVGSPLSLECTVEGTSNPNLYWYRQAAGRGLQLLFYSVGIGQISSEVPQNLSASRPQDRQFILSSKKLLLSDSGFYLCAWSVQSLAGEGNTGELFFGEGSRLTVL.

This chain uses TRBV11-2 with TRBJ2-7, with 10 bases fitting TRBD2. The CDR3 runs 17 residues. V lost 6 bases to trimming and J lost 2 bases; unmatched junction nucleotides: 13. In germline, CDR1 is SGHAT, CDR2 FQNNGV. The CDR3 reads CASRRTTAGGLTYEQYF. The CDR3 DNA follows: TGTGCCAGCAGGCGCACCACAGCGGGAGGGCTAACCTACGAGCAGTACTTC.

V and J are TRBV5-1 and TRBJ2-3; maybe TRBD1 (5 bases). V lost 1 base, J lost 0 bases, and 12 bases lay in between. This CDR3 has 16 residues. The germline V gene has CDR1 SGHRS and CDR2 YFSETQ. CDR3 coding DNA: TGCGCCAGCAGCTTGCCAGGGCCCCAAAGCACAGATACGCAGTATTTT. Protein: CASSLPGPQSTDTQYF.

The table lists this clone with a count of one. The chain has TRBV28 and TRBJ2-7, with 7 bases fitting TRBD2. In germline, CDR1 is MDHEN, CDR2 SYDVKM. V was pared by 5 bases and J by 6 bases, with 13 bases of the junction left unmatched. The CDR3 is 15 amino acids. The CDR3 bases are TGTGCCAGCAGTCTCATGGTCGGGGGGTGGGTCGAGCAGTACTTC. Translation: CASSLMVGGWVEQYF.

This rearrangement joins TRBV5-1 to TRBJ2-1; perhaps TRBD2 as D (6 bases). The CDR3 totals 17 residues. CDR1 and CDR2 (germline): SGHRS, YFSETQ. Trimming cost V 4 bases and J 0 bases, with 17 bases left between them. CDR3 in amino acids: CASSPGISGFSYNEQFF. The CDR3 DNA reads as TGCGCCAGCAGCCCTGGGATTAGCGGATTCTCCTACAATGAGCAGTTCTTC. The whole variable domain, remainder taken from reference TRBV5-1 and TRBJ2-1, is KAGVTQTPRYLIKTRGQQVTLSCSPISGHRSVSWYQQTPGQGLQFLFEYFSETQRNKGNFPGRFSGRQFSNSRSEMNVSTLELGDSALYLCASSPGISGFSYNEQFFGPGTRLTVL.

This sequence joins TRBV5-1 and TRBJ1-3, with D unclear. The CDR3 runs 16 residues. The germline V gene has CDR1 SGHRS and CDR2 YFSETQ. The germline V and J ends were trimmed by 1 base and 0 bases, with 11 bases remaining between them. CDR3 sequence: CASSLSSGSSGNTIYF. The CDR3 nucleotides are TGCGCCAGCAGCTTGAGTAGCGGCAGCTCTGGAAACACCATATATTTT.

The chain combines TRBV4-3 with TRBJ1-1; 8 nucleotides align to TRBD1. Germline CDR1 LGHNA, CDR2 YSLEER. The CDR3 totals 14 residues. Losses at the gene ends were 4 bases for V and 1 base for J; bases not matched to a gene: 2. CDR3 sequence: CASSRGQGNTEAFF. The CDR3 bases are TGCGCCAGCAGCCGAGGACAGGGGAACACTGAAGCTTTCTTT.

The CDR3 region is CASSELAGAGELFF. CDR3 in DNA: TGTGCCAGCAGTGAACTAGCGGGAGCCGGGGAGCTGTTTTTT. This chain links TRBV6-4 with TRBJ2-2, with TRBD2 matching over 11 bases. V lost 3 bases and J lost 6; bases outside the gene matches: 0. Germline CDR1 MRHNA, CDR2 SNTAGT. This CDR3 region has 14 residues.